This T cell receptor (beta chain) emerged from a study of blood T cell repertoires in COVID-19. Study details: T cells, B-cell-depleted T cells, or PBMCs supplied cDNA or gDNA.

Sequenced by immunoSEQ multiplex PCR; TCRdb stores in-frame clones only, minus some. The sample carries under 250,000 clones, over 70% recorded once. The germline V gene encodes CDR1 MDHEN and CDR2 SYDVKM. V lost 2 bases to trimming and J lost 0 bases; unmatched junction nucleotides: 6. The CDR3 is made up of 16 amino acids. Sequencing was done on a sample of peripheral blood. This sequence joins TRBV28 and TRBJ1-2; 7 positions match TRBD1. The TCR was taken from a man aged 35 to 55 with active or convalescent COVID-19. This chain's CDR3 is CASSLVQGLANYGYTF. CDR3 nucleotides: TGTGCCAGCAGTTTAGTACAGGGGTTAGCTAACTATGGCTACACCTTC.